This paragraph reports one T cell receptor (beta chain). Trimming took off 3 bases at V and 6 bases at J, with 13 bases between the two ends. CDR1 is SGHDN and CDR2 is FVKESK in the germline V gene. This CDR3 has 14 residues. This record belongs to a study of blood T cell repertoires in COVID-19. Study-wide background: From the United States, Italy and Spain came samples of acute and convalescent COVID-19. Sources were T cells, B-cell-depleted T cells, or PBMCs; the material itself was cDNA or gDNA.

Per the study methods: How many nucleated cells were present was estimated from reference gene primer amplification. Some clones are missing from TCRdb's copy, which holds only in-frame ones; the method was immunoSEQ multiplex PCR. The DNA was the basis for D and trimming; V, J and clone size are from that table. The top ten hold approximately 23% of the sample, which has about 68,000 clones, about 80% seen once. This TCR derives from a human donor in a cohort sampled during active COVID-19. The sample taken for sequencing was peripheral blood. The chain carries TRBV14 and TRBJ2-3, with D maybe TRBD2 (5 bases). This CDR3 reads CASSHKPGLDTQYF. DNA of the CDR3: TGTGCCAGCAGCCATAAGCCGGGGTTGGATACGCAGTATTTT. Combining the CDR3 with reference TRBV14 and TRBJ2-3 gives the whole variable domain EAGVTQFPSHSVIEKGQTVTLRCDPISGHDNLYWYRRVMGKEIKFLLHFVKESKQDESGMPNNRFLAERTGGTYSTLKVQPAELEDSGVYFCASSHKPGLDTQYFGPGTRLTVL.